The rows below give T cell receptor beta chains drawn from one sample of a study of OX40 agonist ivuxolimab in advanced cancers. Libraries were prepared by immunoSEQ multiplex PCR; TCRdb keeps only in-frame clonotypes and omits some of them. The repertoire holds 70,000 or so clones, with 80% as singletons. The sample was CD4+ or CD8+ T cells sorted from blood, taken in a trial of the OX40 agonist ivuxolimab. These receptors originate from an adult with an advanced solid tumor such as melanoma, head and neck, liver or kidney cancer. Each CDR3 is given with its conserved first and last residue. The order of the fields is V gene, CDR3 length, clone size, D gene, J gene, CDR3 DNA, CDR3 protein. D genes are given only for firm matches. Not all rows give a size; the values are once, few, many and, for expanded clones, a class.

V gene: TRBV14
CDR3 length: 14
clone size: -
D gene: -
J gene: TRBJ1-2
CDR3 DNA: TGTGCCAGCAGCCAAGATAAACAGGGCTATGGCTACACCTTC
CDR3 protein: CASSQDKQGYGYTF

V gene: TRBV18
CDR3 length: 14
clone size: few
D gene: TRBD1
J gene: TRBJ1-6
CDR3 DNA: TGTGCCAGCTCACCCCAGGGGGGTAATTCACCCCTCCACTTT
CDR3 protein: CASSPQGGNSPLHF

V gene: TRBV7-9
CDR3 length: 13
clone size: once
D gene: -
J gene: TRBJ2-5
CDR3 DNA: TGTGCCAGCAGCCGACCCCCACAAGAGACCCAGTACTTC
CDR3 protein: CASSRPPQETQYF

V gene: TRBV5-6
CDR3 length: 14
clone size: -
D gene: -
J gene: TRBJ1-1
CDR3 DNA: TGTGCCAGCAGCTTATATGCTAGGGACACTGAAGCTTTCTTT
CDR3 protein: CASSLYARDTEAFF

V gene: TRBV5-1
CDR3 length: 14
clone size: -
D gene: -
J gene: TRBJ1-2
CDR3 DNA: TGCGCCAGCAGCTCCGATGGAGGTGGCTATGGCTACACCTTC
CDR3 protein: CASSSDGGGYGYTF

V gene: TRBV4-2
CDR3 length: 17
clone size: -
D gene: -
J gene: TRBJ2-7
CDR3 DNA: TGTGCCAGCAGCCAAGATAGCCGGCGGGCCGTCTCCTACGAGCAGTACTTC
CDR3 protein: CASSQDSRRAVSYEQYF

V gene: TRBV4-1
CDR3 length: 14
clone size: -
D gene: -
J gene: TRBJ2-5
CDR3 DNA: TGCGCCAGCAGCCAAGATTCTGTACAAGAGACCCAGTACTTC
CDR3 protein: CASSQDSVQETQYF

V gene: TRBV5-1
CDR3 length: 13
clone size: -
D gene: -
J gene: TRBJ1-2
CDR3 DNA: TGCGCCAGCAGCTTACAGGGAGGTATAGGCTACACCTTC
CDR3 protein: CASSLQGGIGYTF

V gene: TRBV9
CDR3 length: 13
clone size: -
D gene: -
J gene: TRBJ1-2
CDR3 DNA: TGTGCCAGCAGCGTAGAAGGTAGGGCGGGCTACACCTTC
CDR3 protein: CASSVEGRAGYTF

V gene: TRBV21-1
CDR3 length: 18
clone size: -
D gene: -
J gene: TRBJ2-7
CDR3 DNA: TGTGCCAGCAGCAAAGTACCGGGTGGCTCTTTGGTGACCTACGAGCAGTACTTC
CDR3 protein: CASSKVPGGSLVTYEQYF

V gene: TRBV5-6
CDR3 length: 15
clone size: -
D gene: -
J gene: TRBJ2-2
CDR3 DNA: TGTGCCAGCAGCTTGTCTCGGAGGAACACCGGGGAGCTGTTTTTT
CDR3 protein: CASSLSRRNTGELFF

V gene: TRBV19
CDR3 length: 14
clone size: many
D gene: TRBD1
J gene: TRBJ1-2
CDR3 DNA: TGTGCCAGTAGTCAGGGGGTAACGGCCTCGGGCTACACCTTC
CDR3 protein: CASSQGVTASGYTF

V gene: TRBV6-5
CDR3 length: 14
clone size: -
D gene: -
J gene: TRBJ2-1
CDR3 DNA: TGTGCCAGCAGTTACTCGATTGGTTACAATGAGCAGTTCTTC
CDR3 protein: CASSYSIGYNEQFF

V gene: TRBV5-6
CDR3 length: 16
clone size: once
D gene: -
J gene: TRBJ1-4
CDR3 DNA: TGTGCCAGCAGCTTGATCGCACAGGGAGACGAAGAAAAACTGTTTTTT
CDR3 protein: CASSLIAQGDEEKLFF

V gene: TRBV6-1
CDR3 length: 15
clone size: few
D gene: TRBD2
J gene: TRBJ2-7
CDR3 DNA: TGTGCCAGCGGGAGACTAGCGAGGGGATCGTACGAGCAGTACTTC
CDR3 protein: CASGRLARGSYEQYF

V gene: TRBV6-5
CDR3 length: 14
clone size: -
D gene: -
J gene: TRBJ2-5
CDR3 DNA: TGTGCCAGCAGTCGAGGGACGAACCAAGAGACCCAGTACTTC
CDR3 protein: CASSRGTNQETQYF

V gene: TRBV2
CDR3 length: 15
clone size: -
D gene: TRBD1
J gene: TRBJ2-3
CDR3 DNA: TGTGCCAGCAGTGGACAGGGGGCAAGCACAGATACGCAGTATTTT
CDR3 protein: CASSGQGASTDTQYF

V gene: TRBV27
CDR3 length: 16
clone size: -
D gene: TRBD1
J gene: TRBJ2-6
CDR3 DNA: TGTGCCAGCAGTAGGACAGGGCAGGGCGGGGCCAACGTCCTGACTTTC
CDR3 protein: CASSRTGQGGANVLTF

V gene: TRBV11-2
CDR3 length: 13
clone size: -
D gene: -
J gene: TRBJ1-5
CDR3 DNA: TGTGCCAGCAGCCCGGACAGATATCAGCCCCAGCATTTT
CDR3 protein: CASSPDRYQPQHF

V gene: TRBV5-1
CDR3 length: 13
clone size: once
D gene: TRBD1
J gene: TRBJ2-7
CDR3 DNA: TGCGCCAGCAGCTTGGAGGGACAGGGGGCGCAGTACTTC
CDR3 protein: CASSLEGQGAQYF

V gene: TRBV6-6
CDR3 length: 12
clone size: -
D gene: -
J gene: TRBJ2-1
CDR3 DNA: TGTGCCAGCCGACAGTTTCCTAATGAGCAGTTCTTC
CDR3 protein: CASRQFPNEQFF

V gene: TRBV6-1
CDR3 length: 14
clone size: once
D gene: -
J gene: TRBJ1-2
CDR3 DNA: TGTGCCAGCACTGGAAGTGAAGGGGGGGTTGGCTACACCTTC
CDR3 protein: CASTGSEGGVGYTF

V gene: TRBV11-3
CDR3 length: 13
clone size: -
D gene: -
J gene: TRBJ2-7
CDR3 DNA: TGTGCCAGCAGCCCAAGCCCCGGGCAGAAGCAGTACTTC
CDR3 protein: CASSPSPGQKQYF

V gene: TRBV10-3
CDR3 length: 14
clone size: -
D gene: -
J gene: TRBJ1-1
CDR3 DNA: TGTGCCATCAGTGAGTCGTGGGGAGATGCTGAAGCTTTCTTT
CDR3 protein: CAISESWGDAEAFF

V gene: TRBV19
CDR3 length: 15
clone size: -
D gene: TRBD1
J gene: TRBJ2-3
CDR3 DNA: TGTGCCAGTAGTATGACAGGGGGCAAGACAGATACGCAGTATTTT
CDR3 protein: CASSMTGGKTDTQYF

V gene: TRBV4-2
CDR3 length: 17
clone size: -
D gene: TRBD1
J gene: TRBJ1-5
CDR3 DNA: TGTGCCAGCAGCCAGATAAGACAGGGGATTGGCAATCAGCCCCAGCATTTT
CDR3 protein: CASSQIRQGIGNQPQHF

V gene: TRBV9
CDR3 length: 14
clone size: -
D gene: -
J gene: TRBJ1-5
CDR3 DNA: TGTGCCAGCAGCGTAGAGGTCGGCGGTCAGCCCCAGCATTTT
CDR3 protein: CASSVEVGGQPQHF

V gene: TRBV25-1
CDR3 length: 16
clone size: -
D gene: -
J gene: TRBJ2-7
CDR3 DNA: TGTGCCAGCAGTGAATTAGGGGTGGGGGACTCCTACGAGCAGTACTTC
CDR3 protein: CASSELGVGDSYEQYF

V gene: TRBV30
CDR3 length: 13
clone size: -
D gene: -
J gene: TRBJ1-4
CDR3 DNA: TGTGCCTGGAGTCCCCGATTGGAGGGAAAACTGTTTTTT
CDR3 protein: CAWSPRLEGKLFF

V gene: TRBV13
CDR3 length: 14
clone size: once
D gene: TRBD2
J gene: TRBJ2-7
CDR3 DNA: TGTGCCAGCAGCCGGACTAGCGGGACTTACGAGCAGTACTTC
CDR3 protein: CASSRTSGTYEQYF

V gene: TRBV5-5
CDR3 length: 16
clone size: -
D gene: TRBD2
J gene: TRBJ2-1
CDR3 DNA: TGTGCCAGCAGCACGCAGTGGCGGGGGGGCCTCGATGAGCAGTTCTTC
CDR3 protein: CASSTQWRGGLDEQFF

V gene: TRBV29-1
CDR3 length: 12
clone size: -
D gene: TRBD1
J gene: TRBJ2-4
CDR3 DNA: TGCAGCGTGGCCACAGGGGAGAACATTCAGTACTTC
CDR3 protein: CSVATGENIQYF

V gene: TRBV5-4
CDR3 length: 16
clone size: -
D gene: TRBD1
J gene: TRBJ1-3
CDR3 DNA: TGTGCCAGCAGCTTGGCGGGGGGACAGGGTGGAAACACCATATATTTT
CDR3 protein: CASSLAGGQGGNTIYF

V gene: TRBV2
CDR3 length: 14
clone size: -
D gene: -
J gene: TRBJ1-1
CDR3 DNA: TGTGCCAGCAGTGCCCCCCCCGAAACCACTGAAGCTTTCTTT
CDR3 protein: CASSAPPETTEAFF

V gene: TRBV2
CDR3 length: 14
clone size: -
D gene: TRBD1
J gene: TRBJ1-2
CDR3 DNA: TGTGCCAGCAGTGGGGGACAGGGCCAGGGTGGCTACACCTTC
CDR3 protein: CASSGGQGQGGYTF